A selection of T cell receptor beta chains follows, all from one sample in a study of regulatory T cells in long-lasting Graves disease. TCRdb fed the multiplex PCR reads into MiXCR, producing one record per CDR3 protein. Of approximately 400,000 distinct CDR3 sequences in the sample, roughly 25% were seen once. The input for sequencing was peripheral blood mononuclear cells (PBMCs), taken when the disease was refractory, from a patient treated with antithyroid drugs. These receptors came from a woman aged 40 to 50 with Graves disease. CDR3s leave out the opening cysteine and the closing phenylalanine or tryptophan. The order of the fields is J gene, CDR3 length, V gene, CDR3 protein.

j_gene: TRBJ2-5
len: 12
v_gene: TRBV20-1
CDR3aa: SAILADPPRSQY

j_gene: TRBJ2-7
len: 13
v_gene: TRBV24-1
CDR3aa: ATSDSRAVTYEQY

j_gene: TRBJ2-7
len: 14
v_gene: TRBV28
CDR3aa: ASSPTPGTFSYEQY

j_gene: TRBJ2-2
len: 14
v_gene: TRBV29-1
CDR3aa: SVAREGQLLTGELF

j_gene: TRBJ2-6
len: 16
v_gene: TRBV9
CDR3aa: ASSLPGQPSSGANVLT

j_gene: TRBJ2-5
len: 10
v_gene: TRBV11-2
CDR3aa: ASSLTLETQY

j_gene: TRBJ1-3
len: 9
v_gene: TRBV20-1
CDR3aa: SAPDKRTIY

j_gene: TRBJ2-5
len: 13
v_gene: TRBV5-4
CDR3aa: ASSHDLADQETQY

j_gene: TRBJ1-5
len: 13
v_gene: TRBV18
CDR3aa: ASSPVAGGNQPQH

j_gene: TRBJ2-7
len: 12
v_gene: TRBV28
CDR3aa: ASSLTGKSGEQY

j_gene: TRBJ2-3
len: 10
v_gene: TRBV20-1
CDR3aa: SANKRADTQY

j_gene: TRBJ1-6
len: 12
v_gene: TRBV2
CDR3aa: ASSVWDSNSPLH

j_gene: TRBJ1-2
len: 14
v_gene: TRBV5-4
CDR3aa: ASSQDARDRDYGYT

j_gene: TRBJ2-1
len: 11
v_gene: TRBV28
CDR3aa: ASSFSAGHEQF

j_gene: TRBJ2-1
len: 13
v_gene: TRBV12-3/TRBV12-4
CDR3aa: ASSFRDRAFNEQF

j_gene: TRBJ1-5
len: 11
v_gene: TRBV29-1
CDR3aa: SVQTGGAQPQH

j_gene: TRBJ1-6
len: 15
v_gene: TRBV6-1
CDR3aa: ASITYSGQGRRSPLH

j_gene: TRBJ1-1
len: 15
v_gene: TRBV2
CDR3aa: ASRDPGQGKTNTEAF

j_gene: TRBJ2-7
len: 12
v_gene: TRBV4-2
CDR3aa: ASSQASGNYEQY

j_gene: TRBJ2-3
len: 14
v_gene: TRBV10-3
CDR3aa: ATAVKEGLLTDTQY

j_gene: TRBJ1-5
len: 15
v_gene: TRBV20-1
CDR3aa: SVPSGTGGYSNQPQH

j_gene: TRBJ2-5
len: 15
v_gene: TRBV28
CDR3aa: ASSLVPGRLKGETQY

j_gene: TRBJ1-1
len: 12
v_gene: TRBV7-2
CDR3aa: ASSSGQGWTEAF

j_gene: TRBJ1-1
len: 13
v_gene: TRBV7-2
CDR3aa: ASSPPWGSVTEAF